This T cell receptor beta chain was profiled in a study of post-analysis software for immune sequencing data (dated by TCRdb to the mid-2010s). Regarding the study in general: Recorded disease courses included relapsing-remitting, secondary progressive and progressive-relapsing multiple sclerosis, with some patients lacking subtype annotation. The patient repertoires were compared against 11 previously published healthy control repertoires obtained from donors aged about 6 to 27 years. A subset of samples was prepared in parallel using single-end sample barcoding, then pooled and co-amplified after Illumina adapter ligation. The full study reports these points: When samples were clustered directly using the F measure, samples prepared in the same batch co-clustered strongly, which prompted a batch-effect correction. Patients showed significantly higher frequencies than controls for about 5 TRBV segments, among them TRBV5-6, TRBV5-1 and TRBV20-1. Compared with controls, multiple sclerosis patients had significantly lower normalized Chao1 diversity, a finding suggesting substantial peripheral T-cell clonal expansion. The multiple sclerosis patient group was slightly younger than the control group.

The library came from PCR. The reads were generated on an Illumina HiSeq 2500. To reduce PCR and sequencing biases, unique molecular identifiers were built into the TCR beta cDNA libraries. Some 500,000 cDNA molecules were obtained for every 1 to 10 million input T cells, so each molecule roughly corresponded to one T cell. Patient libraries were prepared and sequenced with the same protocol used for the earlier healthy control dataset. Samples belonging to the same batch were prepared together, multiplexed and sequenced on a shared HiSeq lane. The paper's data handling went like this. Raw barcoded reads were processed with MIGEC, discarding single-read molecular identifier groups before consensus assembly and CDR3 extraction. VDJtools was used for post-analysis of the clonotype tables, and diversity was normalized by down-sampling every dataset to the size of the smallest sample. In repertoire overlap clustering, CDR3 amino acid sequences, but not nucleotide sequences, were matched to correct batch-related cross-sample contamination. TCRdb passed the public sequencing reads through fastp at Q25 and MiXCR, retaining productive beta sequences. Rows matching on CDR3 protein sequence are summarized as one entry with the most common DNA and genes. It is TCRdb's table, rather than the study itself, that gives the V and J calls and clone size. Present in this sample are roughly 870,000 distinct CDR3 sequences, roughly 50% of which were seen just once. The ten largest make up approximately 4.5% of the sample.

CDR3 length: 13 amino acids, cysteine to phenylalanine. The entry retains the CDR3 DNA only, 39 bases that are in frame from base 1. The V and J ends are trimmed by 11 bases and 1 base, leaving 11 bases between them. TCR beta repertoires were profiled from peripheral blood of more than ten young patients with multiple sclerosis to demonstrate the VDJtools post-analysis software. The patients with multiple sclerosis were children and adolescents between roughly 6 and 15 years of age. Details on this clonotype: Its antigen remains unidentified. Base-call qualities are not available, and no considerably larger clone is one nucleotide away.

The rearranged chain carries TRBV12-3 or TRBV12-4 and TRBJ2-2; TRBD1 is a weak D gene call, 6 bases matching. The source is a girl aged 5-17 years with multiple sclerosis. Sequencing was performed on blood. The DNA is TGTGCCGAATCGGACAGGAACACCGGGGAGCTGTTTTTT. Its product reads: CAESDRNTGELFF.